This T cell receptor (beta chain) came from a study of shared clonotypes between healthy human individuals (dated by TCRdb to about 2020). For the study in its entirety: A couple of women and a few men aged 18 to 49 years were included in the cohort. Each donor's leukapheresis produced roughly between roughly 0.85 and 9.5 billion PBMCs. To estimate repertoire size and how much clonotype sharing occurs between individuals, the study deeply sequenced the blood TCR repertoires of five or six healthy adults. To increase sequencing depth and limit assay-specific biases, TCR repertoire library preparation and sequencing were carried out by different laboratories using diverse techniques. For each donor, CD4 naive and CD4 memory were each run on three plates, CD8 naive on two plates, and CD8 memory on one plate.

TCR CDR3 regions were amplified from genomic DNA by multiplex PCR using the deep immunoSEQ assay. Extracted genomic DNA from each cell subset was distributed evenly across all wells of several immunoSEQ 96-well plates, and each plate was treated as a replicate. For sorted subsets, around 200 ng genomic DNA, equal to 30,000 or so T cell genomes, was loaded into each replicate PCR. The purified libraries were quantified using a Qubit 3.0 fluorometer, sized with a Bioanalyzer 2100, and then quantified again using the KAPA Library Quantification kit. Each immunoSEQ 96-well plate was sequenced on its own single-read 150-cycle Illumina NextSeq 550 flow cell. The source study handled its data this way. Because the immunoSEQ output held only junctional sequences and lacked quality scores, the filtering could not match the filtering applied to full-length reads. Sequences were annotated with PyIR, a Python wrapper for IgBLAST v1.9, using IMGT germline references to assign V/J genes and CDR3. Reads with weak V/J assignments (E-value above 1e-6), missing CDR3, stop codons, out-of-frame junctions, or ambiguous translated residues were removed. V3J clonotypes were defined by identical inferred V gene, J gene, and CDR3 amino acid sequence. Percentage overlap between repertoires was computed as shared unique clonotypes divided by the size of the smaller repertoire. Repertoire richness was assessed with RTK rarefaction, the Chao1 estimator, and Recon v2.1 estimates of unobserved clonotypes. Generation probabilities for all TCRbeta clonotypes obtained by the gDNA method from a few donors were computed using OLGA. In TCRdb, the immuneACCESS table is reduced to in-frame sequences with V and J assigned. These tables do not hold every clone; where another copy was compared, an unresolved V gene accounts for under half, and the others remain unexplained. The D gene and trimming were derived from the DNA, and the V and J assignments and clone size from that table. The sample data list roughly 590,000 clones, and 95% to 96% of these were observed just once. Over 0.09% of the sample comes from the top ten.

There are 14 amino acids in the CDR3, from cysteine to phenylalanine inclusive. Of all the DNA, just the CDR3 is kept, 42 bases in frame from base 1. V is cut by 3 bases and J by 0 bases, and the space between the germline ends is 11 bases. CDR1 is given as GTSNPN and CDR2 as SVGIG, both from the germline V gene (reference sequence). CD8 naive samples consisted of CD45RO-negative cells that were positively selected for CCR7, yielding a CD45RA+CCR7+ population without TemRA cells. The donors were healthy, HIV-negative adults with no recently reported acute infections or vaccinations. Every donor was a Caucasian adult living in Nashville, Tennessee, USA. Blood was collected by leukapheresis, and PBMCs were isolated by Ficoll-Histopaque density gradient centrifugation and then cryopreserved in liquid nitrogen vapor phase. Analytical flow cytometry was used to check the purity and quantity of every magnetically sorted T cell population. From each sorted fraction, genomic DNA was isolated and quantified by UV absorbance on a Nanodrop 2000c.

Broad study findings and their caveats: Compared with non-shared clonotypes, the clonotypes found in all four sorted-subset donors had higher generation probabilities. The small number of donors limited the genetic and exposure-history diversity represented. Sampling was restricted to blood, and TCR repertoires in tissues likely differ from the TCR repertoires found in blood. Incomplete sequencing was indicated by rarefaction of sorted-subset datasets, despite the large sequencing depth. When several donors were compared, the shared fraction of clonotypes was about 5.4% for naive CD4, around 4% for naive CD8, about 2.5% for memory CD4, and around 0.37% for memory CD8. Based on pairwise subsampling, the degree of clonotype sharing among donors was expected to be affected by sequencing depth. Naive subsets generally had larger estimated clonotype richness than memory subsets.

As to this clone: Its recognized antigen is unknown. No base quality values were provided; no much bigger clone lies one nucleotide off.

The V and J genes are TRBV30 and TRBJ1-1, with the D gene not confidently named. The sample taken for sequencing was naive CD8+ T cells sorted from blood. The label giving this sample's cell subset or site can be read as: CD45RA+CCR7+. The clonotype originates from a woman aged 25-40 years in good health. The DNA sequence is given as TGTGCCTGGAGGGTCCTCGGCCTGAACACTGAAGCTTTCTTT. This gives the protein CAWRVLGLNTEAFF.